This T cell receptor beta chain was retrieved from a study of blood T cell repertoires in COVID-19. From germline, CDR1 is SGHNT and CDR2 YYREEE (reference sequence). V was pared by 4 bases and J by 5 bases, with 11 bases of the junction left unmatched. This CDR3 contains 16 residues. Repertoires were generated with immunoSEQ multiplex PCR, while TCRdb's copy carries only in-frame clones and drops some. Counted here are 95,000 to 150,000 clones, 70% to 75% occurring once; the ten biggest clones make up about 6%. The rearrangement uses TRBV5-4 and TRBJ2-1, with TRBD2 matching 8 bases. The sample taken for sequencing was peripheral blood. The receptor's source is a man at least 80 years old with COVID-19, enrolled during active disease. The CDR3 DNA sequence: TGTGCCAGCAGCCCAGCCGGGACTAGGTCAAACAATGAGCAGTTCTTC. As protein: CASSPAGTRSNNEQFF.